This passage covers 23 T cell receptor beta chains from one sample sequenced in a study of blood T cell repertoires in COVID-19. Here immunoSEQ multiplex PCR was the method, and the copy in TCRdb shows in-frame clones only, minus some. This table has 200,000 or so clones, approximately 88% appearing once. Specimen: PBMCs or T cells enriched from blood (not recorded which). The receptors come from a woman under 40 who had been exposed to COVID-19.

This rearrangement joins TRBV12-3 or TRBV12-4 to TRBJ1-5, with D maybe TRBD1 (6 bases). This CDR3 has 12 residues. Deletions cut 3 bases from V and 12 bases from J, with 12 bases between. CDR3 bases: TGTGCCAGCAGTTTTCCTACAGGGCTCCAGCATTTT. Protein product: CASSFPTGLQHF.

This clone was seen a single time. This chain uses TRBV7-9 with TRBJ2-7, with no clear D. The ends were cut back, 5 bases at V and 3 bases at J, with 11 bases in the middle. Germline values: CDR1 SEHNR, CDR2 FQNEAQ (reference sequence). The CDR3 contains 13 residues. CDR3 residues: CASSIRRGYEQYF. In nucleotides, the CDR3 is TGTGCCAGCAGCATTAGACGCGGCTACGAGCAGTACTTC.

This clone was counted between two and nine times. The chain combines TRBV21-1 with TRBJ2-7; the table's D call, TRBD2, was not checked against the DNA. TRBV21-1 is a known pseudogene. This CDR3 is built from 15 residues. This CDR3 reads CASMTSGRLRYEQYF. DNA for the CDR3: TGTGCCAGCATGACTAGCGGGAGGTTACGTTACGAGCAGTACTTC.

The chain recombines TRBV19 with TRBJ2-3; 13 bases are a match to TRBD2. The germline V gene encodes CDR1 LNHDA and CDR2 SQIVND (reference sequence). Trimming at V came to 3 bases and at J to 4 bases, leaving 7 bases not matched to a gene. The CDR3 runs to 17 residues. The DNA of the CDR3 is TGTGCCAGTAGTATCTCCGGACTAGCGGGAGACTCAGATACGCAGTATTTT. This translates into CASSISGLAGDSDTQYF.

In DNA, the CDR3 is TGTGCCAGCTCACCGACAGGATTGGAGACCCAGTACTTC. It yields the protein CASSPTGLETQYF. The chain couples TRBV18 to TRBJ2-5, with TRBD1 as a possible D gene (6 bases). The V end was cut by 3 bases, the J end by 5 bases, with 10 bases between. Germline V gives CDR1 KGHSH, CDR2 LQKENI. This CDR3 contains 13 residues. The full variable domain, with the rest looked up from reference TRBV18 and TRBJ2-5, is NAGVMQNPRHLVRRRGQEARLRCSPMKGHSHVYWYRQLPEEGLKFMVYLQKENIIDESGMPKERFSAEFPKEGPSILRIQQVVRGDSAAYFCASSPTGLETQYFGPGTRLLVL.

The J gene is TRBJ2-1, the V gene TRBV5-1; 14 bases fit TRBD2. Germline lookup yields CDR1 SGHRS and CDR2 YFSETQ. The CDR3 contains 17 residues. V shed 4 bases, J shed 7 bases, and the junction held 10 bases outside the gene matches. The CDR3 sequence: CASSHSGTSGRMNEQFF. CDR3 nucleotides: TGCGCCAGCAGCCATTCCGGGACTAGCGGGAGAATGAATGAGCAGTTCTTC. The whole variable domain, remainder taken from reference TRBV5-1 and TRBJ2-1, is KAGVTQTPRYLIKTRGQQVTLSCSPISGHRSVSWYQQTPGQGLQFLFEYFSETQRNKGNFPGRFSGRQFSNSRSEMNVSTLELGDSALYLCASSHSGTSGRMNEQFFGPGTRLTVL.

The chain uses TRBV5-5 and TRBJ2-1; TRBD2 matches 14 bases. Trimming removed 5 bases from V and 5 bases from J; junction bases left unmatched: 6. Germline values: CDR1 SGHKS, CDR2 YYEKEE (reference sequence). The CDR3 consists of 16 residues. The CDR3 sequence: CASSSLGLAGDNEQFF. CDR3 nucleotide sequence: TGTGCCAGCAGTTCCCTGGGACTAGCGGGAGACAATGAGCAGTTCTTC.

The chain has TRBV30 and TRBJ2-7; D uncertain. Between the trimmed V and J ends, which lost 3 bases and 0 bases, there was a span of 12 bases. This CDR3 is 14 amino acids long. Germline V gene lookup returns CDR1 GTSNPN and CDR2 SVGIG (reference sequence). CDR3 DNA sequence: TGTGCCTGGAGACGTCCCGGCGGCTCCTACGAGCAGTACTTC. Translated: CAWRRPGGSYEQYF.

This clone came up a few times. This sequence joins TRBV1 and TRBJ2-1; no DNA check was done on the table's D call, TRBD2. TRBV1 is described as a pseudogene. This CDR3 contains 19 residues. CDR3 DNA sequence: TGCACCAGCAGCCCGGGACTAGTCCGAAGCTACAGCTCCTACAATGAGCAGTTCTTC. Its translation: CTSSPGLVRSYSSYNEQFF.

On this clone itself: Other DNA sequences in this specimen translate into the identical CDR3. For the CDR3, the DNA is TGTGCCAGCAGCCTCGGCGGAACTAGCACAGATACGCAGTATTTT. Its protein is CASSLGGTSTDTQYF. The chain combines TRBV7-9 with TRBJ2-3; the D is unclear. The CDR3 has 15 residues. V was shortened by 5 bases and J by 0 bases, with 12 bases between the two germline ends. Germline lookup yields CDR1 SEHNR and CDR2 FQNEAQ (reference sequence). The full variable domain, in which reference TRBV7-9 and TRBJ2-3 provide the parts outside the CDR3, is DTGVSQNPRHKITKRGQNVTFRCDPISEHNRLYWYRQTLGQGPEFLTYFQNEAQLEKSRLLSDRFSAERPKGSFSTLEIQRTEQGDSAMYLCASSLGGTSTDTQYFGPGTRLTVL.

The V gene is TRBV28, the J gene TRBJ2-4, with D possibly being TRBD2 (6 bases). CDR3 size: 15 residues. V was shortened by 8 bases and J by 2 bases, with 16 bases between the two germline ends. The germline V gene encodes CDR1 MDHEN and CDR2 SYDVKM. CDR3: CASGPPGVPKNIQYF. CDR3 nucleotide sequence: TGTGCCAGCGGACCCCCGGGGGTTCCCAAAAACATTCAGTACTTC.

The chain is built from TRBV19 and TRBJ1-5, with no clear D. The length of the CDR3 is 13 residues. V lost 4 bases and J lost 6, with 10 bases in between. Germline V gene lookup returns CDR1 LNHDA and CDR2 SQIVND (reference sequence). In DNA, the CDR3 is TGTGCCAGTAGTAGAGGGAGGGTTCAGCCCCAGCATTTT. This gives the protein CASSRGRVQPQHF.

This clone has just one count. The rearrangement joins TRBV7-2 to TRBJ1-6; no definite D call. Germline loops: CDR1 SGHTA, CDR2 FQGNSA. The CDR3 loop spans 15 amino acids. Trimming pared 2 bases from V and 8 bases from J, leaving 13 bases between. In DNA, the CDR3 is TGTGCCAGCAGCTTAAAAAGGACTGCGGATTCACCCCTCCACTTT. Translated: CASSLKRTADSPLHF.

The chain recombines TRBV3-1 (or the pseudogene TRBV3-2) with TRBJ2-5, with 10 bases aligning to TRBD2. CDR1 LGHDT and CDR2 YNNKEL come from the germline V gene (reference sequence). J lost 5 bases, V lost 4 bases, and 13 bases had no gene match. The CDR3 spans 17 residues. The CDR3 coding sequence is TGTGCCAGCAGCCCCACCCGTAGGAGCGGGAGGGGGGAGACCCAGTACTTC. Translation: CASSPTRRSGRGETQYF.

The J gene is TRBJ1-1, the V gene TRBV19; D not resolved. This CDR3 spans 18 amino acids. V gave up 3 bases and J gave up 0 bases, with 20 bases separating them. Per the germline V gene, CDR1 is LNHDA and CDR2 is SQIVND (reference sequence). CDR3 nucleotides: TGTGCCAGTAGTATGATCCCCACCGTGGCCATCATGAACACTGAAGCTTTCTTT. Translated, it gives CASSMIPTVAIMNTEAFF. Combining the CDR3 with reference TRBV19 and TRBJ1-1 gives the whole variable domain DGGITQSPKYLFRKEGQNVTLSCEQNLNHDAMYWYRQDPGQGLRLIYYSQIVNDFQKGDIAEGYSVSREKKESFPLTVTSAQKNPTAFYLCASSMIPTVAIMNTEAFFGQGTRLTVV.

The chain links TRBV18 to TRBJ2-7; 7 nucleotides align to TRBD1. This CDR3 comprises 15 residues. J lost 0 bases, V lost 6 bases, and 8 bases had no gene match. Germline-derived CDR1 and CDR2 are KGHSH and LQKENI. The CDR3 sequence: CASSRLRDSSYEQYF. CDR3 DNA sequence: TGTGCCAGCTCGCGACTACGGGACAGCTCCTACGAGCAGTACTTC.

The chain links TRBV18 to TRBJ1-2, with D unclear. V lost 4 bases to trimming and J lost 3 bases, with 12 bases between them. The CDR3 is 14 residues long. Germline assignment: CDR1 KGHSH and CDR2 LQKENI. The CDR3 bases are TGTGCCAGCTCACTGACTCACGAGGACTATGGCTACACCTTC. Encoded protein: CASSLTHEDYGYTF. The variable domain in full, completed from reference TRBV18 and TRBJ1-2, reads NAGVMQNPRHLVRRRGQEARLRCSPMKGHSHVYWYRQLPEEGLKFMVYLQKENIIDESGMPKERFSAEFPKEGPSILRIQQVVRGDSAAYFCASSLTHEDYGYTFGSGTRLTVV.

The rearrangement uses TRBV30 and TRBJ1-2; 8 bases align to TRBD1. The length of the CDR3 is 12 residues. The germline gives CDR1 GTSNPN, CDR2 SVGIG (reference sequence). V lost 8 bases and J lost 4; bases outside the gene matches: 6. The CDR3 region has the DNA TGTGCCGGACCAACAGGGGGCTATGGCTACACCTTC. Translating it yields CAGPTGGYGYTF.

The chain recombines TRBV7-8 with TRBJ2-3, with TRBD2 identical over 11 bases. In germline, CDR1 is SGHVS, CDR2 FQNEAQ. The trim removed 5 bases at V and 4 bases at J, leaving 5 bases unmatched. The CDR3 covers 15 residues. The CDR3 is CASSILAGAPDTQYF. CDR3 DNA: TGTGCCAGCAGCATACTAGCGGGAGCCCCAGATACGCAGTATTTT. The whole variable domain, filled in from reference TRBV7-8 and TRBJ2-3, reads GAGVSQSPRYKVAKRGQDVALRCDPISGHVSLFWYQQALGQGPEFLTYFQNEAQLDKSGLPSDRFFAERPEGSVSTLKIQRTQQEDSAVYLCASSILAGAPDTQYFGPGTRLTVL.

The chain links TRBV19 to TRBJ1-2, with a weak D call TRBD1 (5 bases). The CDR3 contains 15 residues. Germline CDR1 reads LNHDA; CDR2 reads SQIVND (reference sequence). Between the trimmed V and J ends, which lost 3 bases and 4 bases, there was a span of 15 bases. CDR3 DNA sequence: TGTGCCAGTAGTATTAGCTCGAGACAGTCCTATGGCTACACCTTC. The encoded protein is CASSISSRQSYGYTF.

The chain joins TRBV7-9 to TRBJ1-4; D unresolved. The V end lost 2 bases, the J end lost 0 bases, and 4 bases lay between the germline ends. Germline V gene data show CDR1 as SEHNR and CDR2 as FQNEAQ (reference sequence). This CDR3 has 14 residues. The CDR3 DNA reads as TGTGCCAGCAGCTTAACAGCAACTAATGAAAAACTGTTTTTT. This sequence encodes CASSLTATNEKLFF.

The gene calls are TRBV13 and TRBJ2-2; 12 bases match TRBD2. V lost 4 bases, J lost 5 bases, and 5 bases stayed unmatched. This CDR3 is 16 amino acids long. CDR1 is PRHDT and CDR2 is FYEKMQ in the germline V gene (reference sequence). The CDR3 DNA sequence: TGTGCCAGCAGCTCGCCTAGCGGGAGGGGGACCGGGGAGCTGTTTTTT. Its translation: CASSSPSGRGTGELFF.

The CDR3 bases are TGTGCCAGCAGTGAGTGGTCAGGGGGAGAGCAATATTCCATGAACACTGAAGCTTTCTTT. This translates into CASSEWSGGEQYSMNTEAFF. This chain connects TRBV2 to TRBJ1-1; TRBD1 agrees at 7 bases. The CDR3 contains 20 residues. Germline values: CDR1 SNHLY, CDR2 FYNNEI. The V and J ends lost 3 bases and 0 bases, in that order; junction bases with no gene match: 19.